This T cell receptor (beta chain) stems from a study of a mutant IDH1 vaccine in newly diagnosed glioma. As for this clone: The antigen remains undetermined.

The CDR3 consists of 11 residues. Trimming left V 6 bases short and J 8 bases short, with 10 bases between. CDR1 is SGHVS, CDR2 FQNEAQ, per germline. Time point described: week 23, last vaccination. A single vaccine dose contained 300 ug of mutant IDH1 20-mer peptide, and topical imiquimod was used with it. Sequencing was performed with immunoSEQ multiplex PCR; in TCRdb, only in-frame clones are kept and a portion is missing. This table has 40,000 to 50,000 clones, about 80% appearing once. This chain connects TRBV7-8 to TRBJ1-2; tentatively, D is TRBD1 (6 bases). The specimen was PBMCs, collected from a glioma patient whose treatment included an IDH1 peptide vaccine. The receptor was derived from a man aged 50 to 60 with glioma. The CDR3 coding sequence is TGTGCCAGCAGTCTTGACAGGGGCTACACCTTC. Its protein is CASSLDRGYTF.